The rows below give T cell receptor beta chains drawn from one sample of a study of blood T cell repertoires in COVID-19. The protocol was immunoSEQ multiplex PCR, while the TCRdb copy is restricted to in-frame clones and leaves out a portion. The sample has 150,000 to 200,000 clones, 70% to 80% seen once. Material: peripheral blood. All receptors derive from a man aged 50-59 years who had recovered from COVID-19. Each CDR3 is given with its conserved first and last residue. The D gene is left open where the match is weak. Expanded clones get a size class; other rows say once, few or many, or leave the size out.

J | size | V | D | DNA | CDR3
TRBJ1-2 | NA | TRBV24-1 | NA | TGTGCCACCAGTGATGCGGGGTCTAACTATGGCTACACCTTC | CATSDAGSNYGYTF
TRBJ2-1 | NA | TRBV9 | TRBD2 | TGTGCCAGCAGCTCCACCCTCGGGGGGAGACTTTACAATGAGCAGTTCTTC | CASSSTLGGRLYNEQFF
TRBJ1-5 | NA | TRBV30 | NA | TGTGCCTGGGCTCCTCCAGGAGGTAGCAATCAGCCCCAGCATTTT | CAWAPPGGSNQPQHF
TRBJ2-1 | once | TRBV2 | NA | TGTGCCAGCAGTCCCAGCGGGTTTAACAATGAGCAGTTCTTC | CASSPSGFNNEQFF
TRBJ2-7 | few | TRBV5-1 | NA | TGCGCCAGCAGCTTAAGCAACCGGGACATAAACTACGAGCAGTACTTC | CASSLSNRDINYEQYF
TRBJ2-4 | NA | TRBV19 | TRBD1 | TGTGCCACAGCGGACAGGCGAATAGCCAAAAACATTCAGTACTTC | CATADRRIAKNIQYF
TRBJ2-7 | NA | TRBV3-1/TRBV3-2 | TRBD2 | TGTGCCAGCAGCCAAGCCGGGACTAGCGGGCCCGAGCAGTACTTC | CASSQAGTSGPEQYF
TRBJ2-1 | NA | TRBV2 | NA | TGTGCCAGCGAGCGATCAGACTACAATGAGCAGTTCTTC | CASERSDYNEQFF
TRBJ2-2 | NA | TRBV18 | NA | TGTGCCAGCTCACCAGGCAGGGGGGACACCGGGGAGCTGTTTTTT | CASSPGRGDTGELFF
TRBJ2-4 | once | TRBV27 | NA | TGTGCCAGCAGTTTGTTTCGGGGGGCAGGAGACATTCAGTACTTC | CASSLFRGAGDIQYF
TRBJ2-3 | once | TRBV30 | NA | TGTGCCTGGGGCAGAGGCGTCACAGATACGCAGTATTTT | CAWGRGVTDTQYF
TRBJ1-2 | NA | TRBV13 | TRBD1 | TGTGCCAGCAGCTACGGGGACAGAAACTATGGCTACACCTTC | CASSYGDRNYGYTF
TRBJ1-2 | NA | TRBV2 | TRBD1 | TGTGCCAGCAGTGAGAACAGGGGCCCCGGCTATGGCTACACCTTC | CASSENRGPGYGYTF
TRBJ2-1 | NA | TRBV9 | NA | TGTGCCAGCAGCGTAGAACCGGACAACAATGAGCAGTTCTTC | CASSVEPDNNEQFF
TRBJ1-1 | NA | TRBV5-4 | NA | TGTGCCAGCAGCCCCCGAGGGGGTCAGAACACTGAAGCTTTCTTT | CASSPRGGQNTEAFF
TRBJ2-3 | NA | TRBV7-9 | TRBD1 | TGTGCCAGCAGCAAGCGGACAGGGTTGGCAGATACGCAGTATTTT | CASSKRTGLADTQYF
TRBJ1-2 | NA | TRBV29-1 | TRBD1 | TGCAGCGCCCGACAGGGAGAGGGCTACACCTTC | CSARQGEGYTF
TRBJ2-7 | NA | TRBV2 | TRBD2 | TGTGCCAGCGAGAGACTAGCGGGAGAGGGCGAGCAGTACTTC | CASERLAGEGEQYF
TRBJ1-2 | NA | TRBV6-1 | NA | TGTGCCAGCAGTGAAAACGCGTTCTACGATGGCTACACCTTC | CASSENAFYDGYTF
TRBJ1-3 | NA | TRBV7-9 | NA | TGTGCCAGCAGCTTAGGGGAGGGAAGCTCTGGAAACACCATATATTTT | CASSLGEGSSGNTIYF
TRBJ2-3 | NA | TRBV6-1 | NA | TGTGCCAGCAGTGAATGGAGGAGGGACACAGATACGCAGTATTTT | CASSEWRRDTDTQYF
TRBJ2-1 | NA | TRBV6-6 | TRBD1 | TGTGCCAGCAACGACAGGGGCGTAGACAATGAGCAGTTCTTC | CASNDRGVDNEQFF
TRBJ2-7 | NA | TRBV19 | NA | TGTGCCACCAAACCCCAGTCTGGCTCCTACGAGCAGTACTTC | CATKPQSGSYEQYF
TRBJ1-5 | NA | TRBV5-5 | NA | TGTGCCAGCAGCTTCAGGACAGGCAATCAGCCCCAGCATTTT | CASSFRTGNQPQHF
TRBJ2-3 | NA | TRBV7-8 | TRBD1 | TGTGCCAGCAGCTTAGGGACAGGGAACACAGATACGCAGTATTTT | CASSLGTGNTDTQYF
TRBJ1-1 | NA | TRBV7-9 | NA | TGTGCCAGCAGCCCCCGGGAGCGGGTATTTATGACTGAAGCTTTCTTT | CASSPRERVFMTEAFF
TRBJ2-1 | NA | TRBV27 | TRBD2 | TGTGCCAGCAGGATGGGGCGGGAGGGGGTCAATGAGCAGTTCTTC | CASRMGREGVNEQFF
TRBJ2-3 | NA | TRBV30 | NA | TGTGCCTGGAGTGGAGCGGGCTACACAGATACGCAGTATTTT | CAWSGAGYTDTQYF
TRBJ1-5 | NA | TRBV24-1 | NA | TGTGCCACCAGTGATTCCGAGACAGCCTATAGCAATCAGCCCCAGCATTTT | CATSDSETAYSNQPQHF
TRBJ1-1 | NA | TRBV29-1 | NA | TGCAGCGGAGTAGAGGGTTTGGACACTGAAGCTTTCTTT | CSGVEGLDTEAFF
TRBJ1-2 | NA | TRBV13 | NA | TGTGCCAGCAGCCTAGGGGCTCAGGGCGACTATGGCTACACCTTC | CASSLGAQGDYGYTF
TRBJ2-7 | once | TRBV11-2 | NA | TGTGCCAGCAGCTTAAATCCTTCCTACGAGCAGTACTTC | CASSLNPSYEQYF
TRBJ2-5 | NA | TRBV12-3/TRBV12-4 | NA | TGTGCCAGCAACCTGGGAGGCCAAGAGACCCAGTACTTC | CASNLGGQETQYF
TRBJ2-1 | NA | TRBV18 | TRBD2 | TGTGCCAGCTCACCACCGGGGACTAGAGACAACAATGAGCAGTTCTTC | CASSPPGTRDNNEQFF
TRBJ2-3 | NA | TRBV18 | NA | TGTGCCAGCTCACGAGGGAGTGGCACAGATACGCAGTATTTT | CASSRGSGTDTQYF
TRBJ2-2 | few | TRBV5-1 | TRBD1 | TGCGCCAGCAGCTCCGAACAGGGGATGGGCACCGGGGAGCTGTTTTTT | CASSSEQGMGTGELFF
TRBJ2-1 | few | TRBV9 | TRBD2 | TGTGCCAGCAGCACCGGGACTAGTCCCTTAGAGCAGTTCTTC | CASSTGTSPLEQFF
TRBJ1-1 | NA | TRBV5-6 | NA | TGTGCCAGCAGCTTGGAGTCCCGGGTAAACACTGAAGCTTTCTTT | CASSLESRVNTEAFF
TRBJ1-3 | NA | TRBV30 | NA | TGTGCCTGGAGACCCAGGGCTCGTTCCTCTGGAAACACCATATATTTT | CAWRPRARSSGNTIYF
TRBJ2-3 | few | TRBV30 | NA | TGTGCCTGGAGTGTAGCGGGTGCAGATACGCAGTATTTT | CAWSVAGADTQYF
TRBJ2-1 | once | TRBV5-5 | TRBD2 | TGTGCCAGCAGCTTGATGGCGGGAGGGGGGAATGAGCAGTTCTTC | CASSLMAGGGNEQFF
TRBJ1-2 | once | TRBV28 | NA | TGTGCCAGCAGTTTCGCGAGCGCCACCCTAAACTATGGCTACACCTTC | CASSFASATLNYGYTF
TRBJ2-5 | NA | TRBV5-1 | TRBD2 | TGCGCCAGCAGCTCAGGACTAGCGGGAGTAGGACAAGAGACCCAGTACTTC | CASSSGLAGVGQETQYF
TRBJ2-3 | once | TRBV27 | NA | TGTGCCAGCAAACCAGCGGGAAGGGGGACAGATACGCAGTATTTT | CASKPAGRGTDTQYF
TRBJ2-7 | once | TRBV28 | TRBD2 | TGTGCCAGCAGTTTATCTAGCGGGATTTCCTACGAGCAGTACTTC | CASSLSSGISYEQYF
TRBJ1-1 | NA | TRBV2 | NA | TGTGCCAGCAGTGCTCCGGGACACCTCCGTGGGGCTGAAGCTTTCTTT | CASSAPGHLRGAEAFF
TRBJ1-5 | once | TRBV30 | NA | TGTGCCTGGACGGCAGGGGCAAATCAGCCCCAGCATTTT | CAWTAGANQPQHF
TRBJ2-7 | NA | TRBV7-2 | NA | TGTGCCAGCAGCTTAGGGTCGACAAGCTCCTACGAGCAGTACTTC | CASSLGSTSSYEQYF
TRBJ1-1 | NA | TRBV5-1 | NA | TGCGCCAGCAGCTTGAACAGGCCCGAGCATTTCAGGAACACTGAAGCTTTCTTT | CASSLNRPEHFRNTEAFF
TRBJ1-3 | NA | TRBV25-1 | NA | TGTGCCAGCAGTGAATATAGAAATTATGGAAACACCATATATTTT | CASSEYRNYGNTIYF
TRBJ1-1 | NA | TRBV12-3/TRBV12-4 | NA | TGTGCCAGCAGTCTCCCAGGCGACACTGAAGCTTTCTTT | CASSLPGDTEAFF
TRBJ1-5 | few | TRBV9 | NA | TGTGCCAGCAGCGTAGGTGCTGGGCCCAATCAGCCCCAGCATTTT | CASSVGAGPNQPQHF
TRBJ2-7 | NA | TRBV6-5 | NA | TGTGCCAGCAGTTACTCCCAGGGGATAGAAGAGCAGTACTTC | CASSYSQGIEEQYF
TRBJ2-4 | few | TRBV15 | NA | TGTGCCACCAGCAGAGGGACCTTCAGCGGTCATCAGTACTTC | CATSRGTFSGHQYF